Shown below are 13 T cell receptor beta chains from a single sample sequenced in a study of cytomegalovirus exposure and HLA in healthy donors (dated by TCRdb to about 2017). The library relied on the immunoSEQ multiplex PCR assay. TCRdb's version of the immuneACCESS table is confined to in-frame rearrangements and falls short of the full clone set. An unresolved V gene accounts for under half of the shortfall where checked; the remainder is of unknown origin. The sample profile shows about 110,000 clones; approximately 90% of them were found once. The leading ten clones occupy less than 2% of the sample. The source material was PBMCs. The origin of the receptors is a woman aged 18-29 years in good health and CMV-seropositive.

This chain uses TRBV10-2 with TRBJ1-3; D is uncertain. V lost 8 bases and J lost 2, with 13 bases in between. This CDR3 has 14 amino acids. From germline, CDR1 is WSHSY and CDR2 SAAADI. The CDR3 reads CASSETGTGNTIYF. The DNA for the CDR3 is TGCGCCAGCTCCGAGACGGGTACTGGAAACACCATATATTTT.

This sequence joins TRBV6-1 and TRBJ2-7, with D hard to call. Germline lookup yields CDR1 MNHNS and CDR2 SASEGT. Between the trimmed V and J ends, which lost 4 bases and 6 bases, there was a span of 10 bases. This CDR3 is built from 12 residues. CDR3 protein: CASSVDRSEQYF. CDR3 nucleotides: TGTGCCAGCAGTGTTGATAGATCCGAGCAGTACTTC.

The chain carries TRBV27 and TRBJ2-7; the D gene is possibly TRBD2 (5 bases). The CDR3 is 13 residues long. V was trimmed by 7 bases and J by 7 bases, leaving 17 bases between them. Germline loops: CDR1 MNHEY, CDR2 SMNVEV (reference sequence). DNA for the CDR3: TGTGCCAGCAAGAGTAGGGAGTGGGTAGAGCAGTACGTC. It is translated as CASKSREWVEQYV.

This chain uses TRBV14 with TRBJ2-6, with a possible D match to TRBD2 (5 bases). This CDR3 region has 16 residues. Germline CDR1 is SGHDN and CDR2 is FVKESK. V lost 0 bases and J 4 bases, leaving 10 bases between the germline ends. In DNA form, the CDR3 reads TGTGCCAGCAGCCAAGATCTACCGGGGGGGGCCAACGTCCTGACTTTC. It yields the protein CASSQDLPGGANVLTF. Filled out from reference TRBV14 and TRBJ2-6, the complete variable domain reads EAGVTQFPSHSVIEKGQTVTLRCDPISGHDNLYWYRRVMGKEIKFLLHFVKESKQDESGMPNNRFLAERTGGTYSTLKVQPAELEDSGVYFCASSQDLPGGANVLTFGAGSRLTVL.

V gene TRBV5-6 combines with J gene TRBJ2-3, with 9 bases fitting TRBD1. Germline loops: CDR1 SGHDT, CDR2 YYEEEE. The CDR3 extends over 14 amino acids. V dropped 4 bases and J dropped 3; count of bases not matched to a gene: 3. CDR3 loop: CASSGQGRTDTQYF. The CDR3, as DNA: TGTGCCAGCAGCGGACAGGGGCGAACAGATACGCAGTATTTT. Using reference TRBV5-6 and TRBJ2-3 for the parts outside the CDR3, the full variable domain is DAGVTQSPTHLIKTRGQQVTLRCSPKSGHDTVSWYQQALGQGPQFIFQYYEEEERQRGNFPDRFSGHQFPNYSSELNVNALLLGDSALYLCASSGQGRTDTQYFGPGTRLTVL.

The genes are TRBV28 and TRBJ1-1; 7 bases are a match to TRBD1. V lost 1 base and J lost 6; bases outside the gene matches: 5. Germline CDR1 is MDHEN and CDR2 is SYDVKM. There are 14 residues in the CDR3. The CDR3 here is CASSLFTGVSEAFF. The CDR3 nucleotides are TGTGCCAGCAGTTTATTTACAGGGGTCTCTGAAGCTTTCTTT.

This clone appeared a single time. The chain has TRBV5-5 and TRBJ1-2, with D hard to call. The germline V gene encodes CDR1 SGHKS and CDR2 YYEKEE (reference sequence). V dropped 0 bases and J dropped 1 base, with 4 bases sitting between them. CDR3 length: 13 amino acids. The CDR3 coding sequence is TGTGCCAGCAGCTTGGAACTTAACTATGGCTACACCTTC. Protein: CASSLELNYGYTF. The variable domain in full, with the rest retrieved from reference TRBV5-5 and TRBJ1-2, is DAGVTQSPTHLIKTRGQQVTLRCSPISGHKSVSWYQQVLGQGPQFIFQYYEKEERGRGNFPDRFSARQFPNYSSELNVNALLLGDSALYLCASSLELNYGYTFGSGTRLTVV.

The V gene is TRBV2, the J gene TRBJ2-6; 10 nucleotides line up with TRBD1. Trimming cost V 8 bases and J 0 bases; bases outside gene matches: 7. This CDR3 contains 17 residues. Germline V gene lookup returns CDR1 SNHLY and CDR2 FYNNEI. Here the CDR3 reads CASLGQGIFSGANVLTF. In DNA form, the CDR3 reads TGTGCCAGCCTGGGACAGGGGATATTCTCTGGGGCCAACGTCCTGACTTTC.

Only a few counts were recorded for this clone. The chain recombines TRBV29-1 with TRBJ2-2; no reliable D call. Trimming took 2 bases from V and 5 from J, leaving 6 bases between them. CDR3 size: 12 residues. Looked up from germline, CDR1 is SQVTM and CDR2 is ANQGSEA. The CDR3 loop reads CSVERYTGELFF. The DNA of the CDR3 is TGCAGCGTTGAACGCTATACCGGGGAGCTGTTTTTT.

In its sample, this clone was seen a few times. J is TRBJ1-5 and V is TRBV21-1; the DNA was not used to check the table's D call, TRBD1. TRBV21-1 is an annotated pseudogene. The CDR3 runs 17 residues. CDR3 sequence reads: CASSKRKQGSGNQPQHF. The CDR3 region has the DNA TGTGCCAGCAGCAAACGGAAACAGGGTTCGGGCAATCAGCCCCAGCATTTT.

This rearrangement joins TRBV11-3 to TRBJ1-5; 8 nucleotides align to TRBD1. CDR1 is SGHNT and CDR2 is YENEEA in the germline V gene. V shed 3 bases and J 8 bases; nucleotides not matched to a gene: 12. This CDR3 region has 16 residues. In nucleotides, the CDR3 is TGTGCCAGCAGCTTGTACCGGACAGGGCTTTTCGAGCCCCAGCATTTT. Translation gives CASSLYRTGLFEPQHF.

The chain couples TRBV4-1 to TRBJ1-4, with 7 bases aligning to TRBD1. Germline V gene data show CDR1 as MGHRA and CDR2 as YSYEKL. The CDR3 spans 14 residues. Trimming cost V 5 bases and J 8 bases; bases outside gene matches: 8. Written as DNA, the CDR3 is TGCGCCAGCAGCTACTCGGGACAGTCGGAAAAACTGTTTTTT. Its protein product is CASSYSGQSEKLFF.

The CDR3 bases are TGTGCCACTCGTCTGGGACAGGGGAACACTGAAGCTTTCTTT. Translating gives CATRLGQGNTEAFF. The genes are TRBV27 and TRBJ1-1; TRBD1 matches 9 bases. J gave up 1 base and V 10 bases, and 7 bases lay outside the gene matches. This CDR3 region has 14 residues. Germline loops: CDR1 MNHEY, CDR2 SMNVEV (reference sequence).